The entry below gives a single T cell receptor (beta chain) sequence along with its context. One end of the junction varies from germline; a read error may be responsible. Per germline, CDR1 DFQATT and CDR2 SNEGSKA (reference sequence). This CDR3 is 18 amino acids long. This sample is drawn from a study of tumor and adjacent non-tumor tissue in lung cancer. Study in general: The cohort had 12 adenocarcinoma, 2 squamous cell and 1 small cell patients. The patients, approximately 9 men and 5 women, were about 31 to 76 with stage I to III disease.

The template was RNA from unsorted bulk tissue. A modified ARM-PCR protocol with three rounds of nested PCR amplified TCRbeta. TCRdb redid the calling of the multiplex PCR reads with MiXCR, one entry per CDR3 protein. The table includes 220,000 or so distinct CDR3 sequences, 71% detected once. The TCR was taken from a man aged 55 to 70 with non-small cell lung cancer. The rearrangement uses TRBV20-1 and TRBJ1-6; 8 bases are shared with TRBD1. Sequenced input: lung tumor tissue. CDR3 DNA sequence: TGCAGTGTTAGAGATAGGACGCCAGGGGGCAGAAATAATTCACCCCTCCACTTT. Protein: CSVRDRTPGGRNNSPLHF.